The 18 T cell receptor beta chains given below trace back to one sample, sequenced in a study of shared clonotypes between healthy human individuals. Sequencing used immunoSEQ multiplex PCR; TCRdb keeps in-frame clones, though not all of them. The sample records some 2.3 million clones, 85% to 95% being singletons. The sequencing sample was made of naive CD4+ T cells from PBMCs. Subset denoted: CD45RA+ positively selected. The receptors stem from a man younger than 35 in good health. Some clones in this sample may be carry-over from other donors' samples.

This clone was seen just once. V is TRBV15 and J is TRBJ2-5; D may be TRBD2 (5 bases). This CDR3 is built from 16 residues. V lost 5 bases and J lost 7, with 23 bases in between. Per the germline V gene, CDR1 is LNHNV and CDR2 is YYDKDF (reference sequence). CDR3 DNA sequence: TGTGCCACCAGCCGGAACTACGAAGAGACCGGAGGGACCCAGTACTTC. Translated: CATSRNYEETGGTQYF.

The chain couples TRBV27 to TRBJ2-5, with D uncertain. Looked up from germline, CDR1 is MNHEY and CDR2 is SMNVEV (reference sequence). The CDR3 has 11 amino acids. Trimming cost V 7 bases and J 4 bases, with 7 bases left between them. The CDR3, as DNA: TGTGCCAGCACTAATCGAGAGACCCAGTACTTC. Translated, it gives CASTNRETQYF.

V is TRBV2 and J is TRBJ1-1; D unresolved. The V gene's germline CDR1 is SNHLY and CDR2 FYNNEI. The CDR3 runs 13 residues. With 3 bases removed from V and 3 bases from J, the gap between germline ends came to 8 bases. The CDR3: CASSDIEHTEAFF. DNA of the CDR3: TGTGCCAGCAGTGACATAGAGCACACTGAAGCTTTCTTT.

Comments on this clone: Other DNA sequences in this specimen translate into the identical CDR3. The J gene is TRBJ2-3, the V gene TRBV5-1; D not resolved. V lost 4 bases to trimming and J lost 2 bases, with 5 bases between them. Germline lookup yields CDR1 SGHRS and CDR2 YFSETQ. The CDR3 has 12 residues. The CDR3 reads CASSRDTDTQYF. In DNA form, the CDR3 reads TGCGCCAGCAGCAGGGACACAGATACGCAGTATTTT.

This chain joins TRBV7-2 and TRBJ1-5, with D tentatively TRBD1 (5 bases). V was shortened by 4 bases and J by 6 bases, with 16 bases between the two germline ends. This CDR3 is 15 amino acids long. The germline CDR1 and CDR2 sequences are SGHTA and FQGNSA. The CDR3: CASSSLGLGGQPQHF. The CDR3 nucleotides are TGTGCCAGCAGCTCCCTGGGGTTGGGGGGTCAGCCCCAGCATTTT.

This chain links TRBV2 with TRBJ1-2; D gene ambiguous. V was trimmed by 8 bases and J by 8 bases, leaving 15 bases between them. Germline lookup yields CDR1 SNHLY and CDR2 FYNNEI. This CDR3 is built from 12 residues. The CDR3 nucleotides read TGTGCCAGCGCCGGAGGGTGGGCCGGCTACACCTTC. Translated: CASAGGWAGYTF.

The gene calls are TRBV5-1 and TRBJ1-3, with a weak D call TRBD1 (5 bases). This CDR3 spans 16 amino acids. V lost 0 bases, J lost 9 bases, and 19 bases lay in between. Germline V gene lookup returns CDR1 SGHRS and CDR2 YFSETQ. For the CDR3, the DNA is TGCGCCAGCAGCTTGGGCCCAAGGGGCCCACTCGGCACCATATATTTT. This gives the protein CASSLGPRGPLGTIYF.

The chain is built from TRBV29-1 and TRBJ1-1; possible D gene TRBD1, 5 bases. Germline V CDR1 and CDR2: SQVTM, ANQGSEA. V was clipped by 6 bases and J by 4 bases, with 21 bases between them. CDR3 length: 15 residues. CDR3 region: CSVPPWDLGGTEAFF. CDR3 DNA sequence: TGCAGCGTCCCCCCATGGGACCTGGGGGGCACTGAAGCTTTCTTT.

The gene calls are TRBV27 and TRBJ2-1; TRBD2 aligns across 8 bases. V was pared by 5 bases and J by 4 bases, with 16 bases of the junction left unmatched. CDR3 length: 18 residues. Looked up from germline, CDR1 is MNHEY and CDR2 is SMNVEV (reference sequence). CDR3 sequence reads: CASSQGPRGGLEYNEQFF. The CDR3 DNA reads as TGTGCCAGCAGTCAAGGTCCCCGGGGGGGGCTCGAATACAATGAGCAGTTCTTC.

The chain joins TRBV5-1 to TRBJ2-3, with 7 bases that match TRBD1. The CDR3 extends over 16 amino acids. The trim removed 0 bases at V and 2 bases at J, leaving 6 bases unmatched. The germline CDR1 and CDR2 sequences are SGHRS and YFSETQ. CDR3 protein: CASSLGGTAPTDTQYF. The DNA for the CDR3 is TGCGCCAGCAGCTTGGGGGGGACAGCCCCCACAGATACGCAGTATTTT. Supplemented by reference TRBV5-1 and TRBJ2-3, the full variable domain reads KAGVTQTPRYLIKTRGQQVTLSCSPISGHRSVSWYQQTPGQGLQFLFEYFSETQRNKGNFPGRFSGRQFSNSRSEMNVSTLELGDSALYLCASSLGGTAPTDTQYFGPGTRLTVL.

To note about this clone: Other nucleotide sequences from this sample produce the same CDR3. The J gene is TRBJ2-2, the V gene TRBV5-1; no firm D call. This CDR3 spans 16 amino acids. CDR1 is SGHRS and CDR2 is YFSETQ in the germline V gene. The germline V and J ends were trimmed by 2 bases and 1 base, with 12 bases remaining between them. The CDR3: CASSLVRSRNTGELFF. CDR3 coding DNA: TGCGCCAGCAGCTTAGTCAGGTCGCGGAACACCGGGGAGCTGTTTTTT.

The V and J genes are TRBV28 and TRBJ1-1; TRBD1 matches 7 bases. The germline CDR1 and CDR2 sequences are MDHEN and SYDVKM. There are 11 residues in the CDR3. V lost 8 bases, J lost 6 bases, and 3 bases stayed unmatched. The CDR3 here is CASLQGAEAFF. The CDR3 DNA follows: TGTGCCAGCCTCCAGGGGGCTGAAGCTTTCTTT.

The chain carries TRBV7-9 and TRBJ1-1; D gene uncertain. CDR1 is SEHNR, CDR2 FQNEAQ, per germline (reference sequence). The CDR3 covers 13 residues. Trimming stripped 5 bases from V and 0 bases from J, with 7 bases between. DNA of the CDR3: TGTGCCAGCAGCCCCATAATGAACACTGAAGCTTTCTTT. It translates to CASSPIMNTEAFF.

The chain has TRBV9 and TRBJ2-1; 14 bases map to TRBD2. Germline V lookup: CDR1 SGDLS, CDR2 YYNGEE. This CDR3 contains 15 residues. V shed 3 bases, J shed 7 bases, and the junction held 3 bases outside the gene matches. CDR3 nucleotides: TGTGCCAGCAGCGGGACTAGCGGGAGGCGGAATGAGCAGTTCTTC. It codes for CASSGTSGRRNEQFF.

The chain carries TRBV5-1 and TRBJ2-5; 7 nucleotides match TRBD1. J gave up 2 bases and V 3 bases, and 7 bases lay outside the gene matches. Germline CDR1 is SGHRS and CDR2 is YFSETQ. This CDR3 has 15 amino acids. The CDR3 region is CASSWPTGPQETQYF. The CDR3 DNA sequence: TGCGCCAGCAGCTGGCCGACAGGGCCGCAAGAGACCCAGTACTTC.

The rearrangement joins TRBV5-8 to TRBJ2-7; D remains unclear. CDR3 length: 13 residues. The V and J ends lost 0 bases and 4 bases respectively, with 8 bases between them. Per the germline V gene, CDR1 is SGHTS and CDR2 is YDEGEE. CDR3 loop: CASSLGHKYEQYF. The DNA of the CDR3 is TGTGCCAGCAGCTTGGGACACAAGTACGAGCAGTACTTC.

This clone was counted a single time. This sample also contains other DNA sequences that code for the same CDR3. CDR3 loop: CASSVGGDETQYF. CDR3 in DNA: TGTGCCAGCAGCGTAGGAGGGGATGAGACCCAGTACTTC. This chain links TRBV9 with TRBJ2-5; D tentatively fits TRBD1 or TRBD2 (5 bases each). Trimming cost V 0 bases and J 5 bases, with 8 bases left between them. Germline loops: CDR1 SGDLS, CDR2 YYNGEE. This CDR3 contains 13 residues.

J is TRBJ1-2 and V is TRBV10-3; 8 nucleotides align to TRBD1. From germline, CDR1 is ENHRY and CDR2 SYGVKD. The V and J ends lost 6 bases and 2 bases, in that order; junction bases with no gene match: 5. This CDR3 comprises 14 residues. CDR3 nucleotides: TGTGCCATCAGCTCCGGGACAGGAAACTATGGCTACACCTTC. Translated, it gives CAISSGTGNYGYTF.